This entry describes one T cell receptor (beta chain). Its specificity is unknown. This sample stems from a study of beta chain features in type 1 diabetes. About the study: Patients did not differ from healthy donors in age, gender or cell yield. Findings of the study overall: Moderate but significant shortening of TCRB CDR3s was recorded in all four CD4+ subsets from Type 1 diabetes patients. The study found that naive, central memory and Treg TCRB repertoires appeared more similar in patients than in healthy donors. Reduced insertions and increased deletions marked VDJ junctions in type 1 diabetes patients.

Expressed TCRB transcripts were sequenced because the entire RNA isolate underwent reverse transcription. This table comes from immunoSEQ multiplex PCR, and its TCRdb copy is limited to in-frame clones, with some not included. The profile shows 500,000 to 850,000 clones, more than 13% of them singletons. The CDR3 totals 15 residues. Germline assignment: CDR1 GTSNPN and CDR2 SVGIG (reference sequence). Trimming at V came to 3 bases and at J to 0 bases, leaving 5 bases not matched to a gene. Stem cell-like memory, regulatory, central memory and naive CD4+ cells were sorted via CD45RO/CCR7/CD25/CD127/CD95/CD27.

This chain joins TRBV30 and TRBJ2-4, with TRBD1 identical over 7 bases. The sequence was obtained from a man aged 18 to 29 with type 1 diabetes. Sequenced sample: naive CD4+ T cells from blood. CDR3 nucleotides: TGTGCCTGGAGGGAGACAGGGCTAGCCAAAAACATTCAGTACTTC. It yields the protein CAWRETGLAKNIQYF. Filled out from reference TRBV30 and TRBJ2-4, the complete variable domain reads SQTIHQWPATLVQPVGSPLSLECTVEGTSNPNLYWYRQAAGRGLQLLFYSVGIGQISSEVPQNLSASRPQDRQFILSSKKLLLSDSGFYLCAWRETGLAKNIQYFGAGTRLSVL.